The present entry profiles one T cell receptor beta chain with its context. This sample is part of a study of control samples from healthy donors and cancer patients. Sequenced by immunoSEQ multiplex PCR; TCRdb stores in-frame clones only, minus some. Of some 87,000 clones detected, 75% to 85% appear once; the ten largest clones hold 11%. The TCR sequence derives from a man between 60 and 70 years old with head and neck cancer. What was sequenced was PBMCs.

Here the CDR3 DNA reads TGTGCCAGTAGTATCTCGTACGGGCACGAGCAGTACTTC. Protein: CASSISYGHEQYF. This chain joins TRBV19 and TRBJ2-7; D call uncertain. The CDR3 runs 13 residues. Looked up from germline, CDR1 is LNHDA and CDR2 is SQIVND (reference sequence). Trimming removed 3 bases from V and 5 bases from J, with 11 bases in between.